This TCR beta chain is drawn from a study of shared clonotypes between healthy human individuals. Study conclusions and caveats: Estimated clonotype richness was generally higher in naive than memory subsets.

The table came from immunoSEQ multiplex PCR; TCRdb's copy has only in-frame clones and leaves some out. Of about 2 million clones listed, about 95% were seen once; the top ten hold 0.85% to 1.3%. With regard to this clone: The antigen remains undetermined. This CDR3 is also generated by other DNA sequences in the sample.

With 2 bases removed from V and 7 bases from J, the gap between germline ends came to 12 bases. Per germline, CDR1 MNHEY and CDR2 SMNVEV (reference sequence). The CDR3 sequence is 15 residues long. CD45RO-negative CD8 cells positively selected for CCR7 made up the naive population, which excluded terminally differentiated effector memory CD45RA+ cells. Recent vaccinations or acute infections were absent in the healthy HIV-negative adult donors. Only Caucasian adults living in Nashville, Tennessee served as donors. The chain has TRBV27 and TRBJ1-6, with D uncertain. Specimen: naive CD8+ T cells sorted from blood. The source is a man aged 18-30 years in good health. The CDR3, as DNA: TGTGCCAGCAGTTTAGGAGGTGCTGGCAATTCACCCCTCCACTTT. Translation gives CASSLGGAGNSPLHF.